The clone carrying this TCR beta chain was detected many times. The antigen is undetermined. TCRdb independently ran MiXCR on the reads; one entry per CDR3 protein. The repertoire consists of about 360,000 distinct CDR3 sequences, with 15% to 20% occurring once and the leading ten covering approximately 8%. Germline V CDR1 and CDR2: SGHVS, FQNEAQ. The V end was cut by 3 bases, the J end by 3 bases, with 15 bases between. The CDR3 has 15 amino acids. The data stem from a study of T cell repertoires in cytomegalovirus infection. Study as a whole: Indications of both CMV infection and matching HLA type were provided by public TCR beta signatures. Study-level points and caveats: The ex vivo response was dominated by HLA-C-restricted CMV-specific TCR beta clonotypes. Totalled public TCR beta family frequency picked out people who carried CMV plus the relevant HLA.

The receptor was isolated from a human donor in good health (CMV status not recorded). Some clones in this sample may be carry-over from other donors' samples. Sample: PBMCs. The chain joins TRBV7-8 to TRBJ2-7; possibly TRBD1 or TRBD2 for D (5 bases each). CDR3 DNA sequence: TGTGCCAGCAGCTTGGGACGGACTTTATTCTACGAGCAGTACTTC. Translation gives CASSLGRTLFYEQYF.